This TCR beta chain was documented in a study of cytomegalovirus exposure and HLA in healthy donors. PCR was performed using 60 Vbeta and 13 Jbeta primers. Method: immunoSEQ multiplex PCR; TCRdb's copy keeps in-frame clones and lacks some. The sample holds some 140,000 clones; 60% to 85% are singletons and the top ten take about 1.6%. This CDR3 spans 14 amino acids. Germline CDR1 and CDR2: MNHNS and SASEGT. Losses at the gene ends were 2 bases for V and 7 bases for J; bases not matched to a gene: 2. This clone was recorded only once. The sample was PBMCs. The sequence was obtained from a woman aged 18 to 35 in good health and CMV-seronegative. This chain connects TRBV6-1 to TRBJ2-1, with 10 nucleotides matching TRBD2. The CDR3 DNA reads TGTGCCAGCAGTGAAAGTAGCGGGGGGAATGAGCAGTTCTTC. This encodes CASSESSGGNEQFF.